This T cell receptor beta chain was documented in a study of response to subunit inactivated influenza vaccine (dated by TCRdb to the late 2010s). Regarding the research as a whole: The study used deep quantitative T cell receptor repertoire profiling to track responses to a trivalent subunit inactivated influenza vaccine.

Overall results and qualifications from the work: According to the authors, only a limited number of new T cells may be recruited by each seasonal influenza vaccination.

CDR1 and CDR2 (SGHRS, YFSETQ) derive from the germline V gene. Trimming takes 4 bases from V and 2 bases from J, and the germline ends sit 13 bases apart. The CDR3 runs 14 residues from the cysteine to the phenylalanine. Only the CDR3 region is kept as DNA, spanning 42 bases read in frame from base 1. Library creation used RT-PCR. TCRdb shows the sequencer as Illumina HiSeq 2500. TCRdb itself trimmed the public reads at Q25 with fastp, ran MiXCR and retained productive beta chains. When rows share a CDR3 protein, they turn into one entry using the most common DNA and genes. For this sample there are 500,000 to 550,000 distinct CDR3 sequences; 7.6% appear just once. Jointly, the top ten make up roughly 13% of the sample. Worth noting for this clonotype: Its antigen remains unidentified. No base quality values were provided; no much bigger clone lies one nucleotide off.

The source is a man aged 50 to 75 who received an inactivated influenza vaccine. Donor details come from another sample of the same person, matched by shared clones. The sequencing used PBMCs from blood, collected about 23 months after vaccination. The V gene is TRBV5-1 and the J gene is TRBJ2-7; the best D guess is TRBD1, with 6 bases matching. Here is the DNA: TGCGCCAGCAGCGTACAGGGTAACACCTACGAGCAGTACTTC. It specifies CASSVQGNTYEQYF.